The entry below describes one T cell receptor (beta chain). Its specificity is unknown. At one end, the junction sequence differs from germline, possibly due to a read error. Expressed TCRB transcripts were sequenced after all isolated RNA was converted to cDNA. Profiling relied on immunoSEQ multiplex PCR, and the TCRdb table lists in-frame clones only, not all of them. The profile shows some 150,000 clones, 8.5% to 14% of them singletons. The sample is drawn from a study of beta chain features in type 1 diabetes. Germline CDR1 SEHNR, CDR2 FQNEAQ (reference sequence). This CDR3 comprises 11 residues. Study outcomes and limitations: The question of HLA type influencing TCRB rearrangement was one that remained unresolved here. Shorter TCRB CDR3s, moderately but significantly so, marked every one of the four CD4+ subsets in Type 1 diabetes patients.

By way of CD45RO/CCR7/CD25/CD127/CD95/CD27, the CD4+ regulatory, stem cell-like memory, central memory and naive cells were sorted. This receptor was identified in a man between 18 and 35 years old in good health. The sequenced material came from central memory CD4+ T cells from blood. V is TRBV7-9 and J is TRBJ2-7; tentatively, D is TRBD2 (6 bases). CDR3 sequence reads: CASSQGLLGNF. For the CDR3, the DNA is TGTGCCAGCAGCCAAGGACTACTGGGGAACTTC.